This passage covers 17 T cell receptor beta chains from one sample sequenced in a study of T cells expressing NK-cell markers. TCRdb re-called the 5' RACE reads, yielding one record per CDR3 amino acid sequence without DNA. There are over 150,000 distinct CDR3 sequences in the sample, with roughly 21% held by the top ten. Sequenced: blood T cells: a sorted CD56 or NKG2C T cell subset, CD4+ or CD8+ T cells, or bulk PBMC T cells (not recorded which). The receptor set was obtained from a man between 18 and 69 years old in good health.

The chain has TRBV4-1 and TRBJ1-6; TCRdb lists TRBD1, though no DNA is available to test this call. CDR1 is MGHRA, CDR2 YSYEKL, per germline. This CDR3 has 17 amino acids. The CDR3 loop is CASSPHPDSGYNSPLHF.

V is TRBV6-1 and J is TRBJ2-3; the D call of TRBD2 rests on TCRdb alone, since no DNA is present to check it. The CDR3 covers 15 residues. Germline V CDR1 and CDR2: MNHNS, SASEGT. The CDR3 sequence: CASRPWTSPTDTQYF.

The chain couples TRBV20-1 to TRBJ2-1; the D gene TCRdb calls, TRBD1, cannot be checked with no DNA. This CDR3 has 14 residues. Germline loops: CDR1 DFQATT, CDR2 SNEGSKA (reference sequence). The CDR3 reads CSARMGGRGNEQFF.

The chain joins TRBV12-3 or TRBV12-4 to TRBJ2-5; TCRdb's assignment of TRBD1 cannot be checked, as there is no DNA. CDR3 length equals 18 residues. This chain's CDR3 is CASSLVGTAPTPQETQYF.

Here the CDR3 reads CASTTYPSRGGSTDTQYF. The chain is built from TRBV12-3 or TRBV12-4 and TRBJ2-3; TCRdb calls TRBD2, which cannot be checked without DNA. This CDR3 is 18 amino acids long.

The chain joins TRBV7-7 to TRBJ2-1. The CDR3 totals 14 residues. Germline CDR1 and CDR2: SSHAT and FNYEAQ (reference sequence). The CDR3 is CASSPQQPRNEQFF. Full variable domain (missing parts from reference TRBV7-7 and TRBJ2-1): GAGVSQSPRYKVTKRGQDVTLRCDPISSHATLYWYQQALGQGPEFLTYFNYEAQPDKSGLPSDRFSAERPEGSISTLTIQRTEQRDSAMYRCASSPQQPRNEQFFGPGTRLTVL.

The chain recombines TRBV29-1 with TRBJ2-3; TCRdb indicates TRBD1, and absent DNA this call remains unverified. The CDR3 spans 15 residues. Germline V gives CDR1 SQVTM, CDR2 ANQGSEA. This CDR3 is CSVGGGSENTDTQYF.

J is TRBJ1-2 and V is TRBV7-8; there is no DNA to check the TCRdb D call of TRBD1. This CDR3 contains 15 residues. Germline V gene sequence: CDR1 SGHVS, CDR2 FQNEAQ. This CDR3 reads CASSGGPGPNYGYTF. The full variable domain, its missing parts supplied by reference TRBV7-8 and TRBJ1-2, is GAGVSQSPRYKVAKRGQDVALRCDPISGHVSLFWYQQALGQGPEFLTYFQNEAQLDKSGLPSDRFFAERPEGSVSTLKIQRTQQEDSAVYLCASSGGPGPNYGYTFGSGTRLTVV.

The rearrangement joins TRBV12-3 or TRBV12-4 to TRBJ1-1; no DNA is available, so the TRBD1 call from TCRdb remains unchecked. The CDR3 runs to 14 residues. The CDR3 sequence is CASSERDRRTEAFF.

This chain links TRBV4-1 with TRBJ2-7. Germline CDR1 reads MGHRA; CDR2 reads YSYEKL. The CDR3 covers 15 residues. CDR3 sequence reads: CASSQVRDAPYEQYF.

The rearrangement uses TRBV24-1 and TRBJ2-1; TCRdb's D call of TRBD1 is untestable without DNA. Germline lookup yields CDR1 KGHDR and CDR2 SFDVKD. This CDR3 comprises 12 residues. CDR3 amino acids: CATGGAYNEQFF.

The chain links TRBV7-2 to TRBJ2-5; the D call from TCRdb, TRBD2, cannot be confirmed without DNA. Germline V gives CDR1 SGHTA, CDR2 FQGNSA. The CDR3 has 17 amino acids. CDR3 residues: CASSLLGVAGTQETQYF.

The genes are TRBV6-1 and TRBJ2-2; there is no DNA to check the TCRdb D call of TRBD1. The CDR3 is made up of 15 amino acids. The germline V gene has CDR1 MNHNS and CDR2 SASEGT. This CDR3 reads CASSETYPDTGELFF.

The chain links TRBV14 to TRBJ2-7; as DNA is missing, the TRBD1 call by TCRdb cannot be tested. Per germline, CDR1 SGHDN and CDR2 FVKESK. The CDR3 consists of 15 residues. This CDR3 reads CASSPRQGAPIEQYF.

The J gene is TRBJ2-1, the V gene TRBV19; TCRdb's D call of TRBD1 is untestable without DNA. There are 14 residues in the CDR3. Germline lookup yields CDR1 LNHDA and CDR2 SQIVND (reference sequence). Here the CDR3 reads CASSVRDSPDEQFF.

The CDR3 sequence: CASREDSYNEQFF. The chain carries TRBV2 and TRBJ2-1; TCRdb reports TRBD1, a call that lacks DNA to check it against. CDR1 and CDR2 from the germline V gene are SNHLY and FYNNEI. CDR3 length equals 13 residues.

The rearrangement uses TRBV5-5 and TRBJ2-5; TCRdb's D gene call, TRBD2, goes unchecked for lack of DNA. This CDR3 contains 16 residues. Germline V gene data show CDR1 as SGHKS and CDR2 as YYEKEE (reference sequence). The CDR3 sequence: CASSTPLTGDQETQYF.